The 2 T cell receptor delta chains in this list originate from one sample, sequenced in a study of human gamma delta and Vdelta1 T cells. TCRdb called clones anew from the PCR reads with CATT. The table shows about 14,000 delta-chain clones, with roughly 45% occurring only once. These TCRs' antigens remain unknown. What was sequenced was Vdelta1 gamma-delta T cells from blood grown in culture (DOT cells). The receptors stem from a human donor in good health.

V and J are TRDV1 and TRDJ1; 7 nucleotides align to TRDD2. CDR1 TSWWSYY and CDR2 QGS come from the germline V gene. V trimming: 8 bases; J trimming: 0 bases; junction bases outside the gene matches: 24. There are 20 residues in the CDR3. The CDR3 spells CALSSFLRLGHPPNTDKLIF. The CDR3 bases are TGTGCTCTTTCCTCTTTCCTACGCCTAGGCCACCCCCCGAACACCGATAAACTCATCTTT.

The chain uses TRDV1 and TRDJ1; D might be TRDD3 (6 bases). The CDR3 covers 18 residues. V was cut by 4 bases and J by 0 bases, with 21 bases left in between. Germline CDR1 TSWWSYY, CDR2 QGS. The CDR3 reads CALGGPPLVGVNTDKLIF. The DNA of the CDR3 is TGTGCTCTTGGGGGCCCTCCCTTGGTGGGGGTCAACACCGATAAACTCATCTTT.